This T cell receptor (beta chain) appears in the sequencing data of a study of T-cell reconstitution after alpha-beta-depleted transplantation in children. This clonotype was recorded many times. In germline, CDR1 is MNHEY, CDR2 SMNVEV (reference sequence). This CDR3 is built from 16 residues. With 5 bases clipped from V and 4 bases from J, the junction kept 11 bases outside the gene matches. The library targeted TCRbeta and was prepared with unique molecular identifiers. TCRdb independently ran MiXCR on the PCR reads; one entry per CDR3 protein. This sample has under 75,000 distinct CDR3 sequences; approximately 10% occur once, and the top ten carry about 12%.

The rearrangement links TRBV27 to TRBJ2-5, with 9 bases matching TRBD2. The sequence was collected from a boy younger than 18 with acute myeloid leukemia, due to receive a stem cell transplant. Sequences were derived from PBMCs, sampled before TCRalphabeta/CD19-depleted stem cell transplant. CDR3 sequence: CASSPTIAGEGETQYF. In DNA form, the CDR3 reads TGTGCCAGCAGTCCCACTATAGCGGGGGAGGGAGAGACCCAGTACTTC.